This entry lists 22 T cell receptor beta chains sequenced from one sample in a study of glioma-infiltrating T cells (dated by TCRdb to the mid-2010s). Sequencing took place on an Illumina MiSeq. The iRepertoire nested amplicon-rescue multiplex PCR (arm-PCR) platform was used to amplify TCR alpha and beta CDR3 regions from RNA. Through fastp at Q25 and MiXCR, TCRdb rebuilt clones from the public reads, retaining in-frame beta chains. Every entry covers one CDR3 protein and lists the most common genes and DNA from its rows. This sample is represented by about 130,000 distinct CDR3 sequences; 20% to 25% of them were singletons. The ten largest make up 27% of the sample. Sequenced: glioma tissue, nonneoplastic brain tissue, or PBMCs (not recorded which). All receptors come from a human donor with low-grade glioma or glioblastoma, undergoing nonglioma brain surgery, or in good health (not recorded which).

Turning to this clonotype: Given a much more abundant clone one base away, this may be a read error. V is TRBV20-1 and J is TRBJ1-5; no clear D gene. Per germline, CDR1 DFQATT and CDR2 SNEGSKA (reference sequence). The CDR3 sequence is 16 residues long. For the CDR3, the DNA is TGCGGTGCTAGGGCTCACCGGGAATCCAGCAATCAGCCCCAGCATTTT. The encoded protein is CGARAHRESSNQPQHF.

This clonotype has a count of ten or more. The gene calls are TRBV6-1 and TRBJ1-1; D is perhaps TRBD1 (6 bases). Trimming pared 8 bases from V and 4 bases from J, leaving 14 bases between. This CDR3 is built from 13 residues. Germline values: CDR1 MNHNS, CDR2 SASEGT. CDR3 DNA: TGTGCCAGCTTCCGGGGGCTAGGCACTGAAGCTTTCTTT. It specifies CASFRGLGTEAFF.

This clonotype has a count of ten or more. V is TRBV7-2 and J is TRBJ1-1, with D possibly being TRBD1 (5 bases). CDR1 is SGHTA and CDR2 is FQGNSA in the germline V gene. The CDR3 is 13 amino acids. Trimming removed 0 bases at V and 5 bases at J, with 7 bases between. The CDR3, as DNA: TGTGCCAGCAGCTTAGCAGGGGATACTGAAGCTTTCTTT. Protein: CASSLAGDTEAFF.

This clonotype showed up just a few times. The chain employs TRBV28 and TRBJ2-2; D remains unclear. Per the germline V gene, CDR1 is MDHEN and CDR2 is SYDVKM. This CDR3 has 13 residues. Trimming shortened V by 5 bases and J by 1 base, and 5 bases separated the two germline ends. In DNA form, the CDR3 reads TGTGCCAGCAGTGGGCAGAACACCGGGGAGCTGTTTTTT. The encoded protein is CASSGQNTGELFF.

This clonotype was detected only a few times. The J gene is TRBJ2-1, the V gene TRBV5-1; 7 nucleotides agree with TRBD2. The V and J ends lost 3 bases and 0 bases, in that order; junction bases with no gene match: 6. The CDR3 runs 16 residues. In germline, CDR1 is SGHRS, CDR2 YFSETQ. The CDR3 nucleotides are TGCGCCAGCAGCTCGAGGGGCGGGAGCTCCTACAATGAGCAGTTCTTC. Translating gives CASSSRGGSSYNEQFF.

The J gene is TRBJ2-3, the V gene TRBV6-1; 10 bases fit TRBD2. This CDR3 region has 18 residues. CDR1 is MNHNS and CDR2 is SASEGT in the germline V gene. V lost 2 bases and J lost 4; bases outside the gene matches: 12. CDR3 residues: CASSEPLPSGGDADTQYF. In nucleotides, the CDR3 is TGTGCCAGCAGTGAACCCCTCCCCAGCGGGGGGGACGCAGATACGCAGTATTTT.

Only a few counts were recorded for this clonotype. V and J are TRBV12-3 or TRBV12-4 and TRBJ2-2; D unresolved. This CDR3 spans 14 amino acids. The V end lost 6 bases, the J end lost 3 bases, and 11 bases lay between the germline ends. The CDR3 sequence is CASSRRRDTGELFF. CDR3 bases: TGTGCCAGCAGCAGACGGCGAGACACCGGGGAGCTGTTTTTT.

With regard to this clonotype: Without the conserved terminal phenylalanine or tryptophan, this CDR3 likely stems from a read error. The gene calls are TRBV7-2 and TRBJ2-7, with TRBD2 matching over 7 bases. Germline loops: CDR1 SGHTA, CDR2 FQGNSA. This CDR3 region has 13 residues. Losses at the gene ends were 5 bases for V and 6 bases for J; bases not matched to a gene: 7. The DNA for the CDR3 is TGTGCCAGCAGCCCTCTAGCGGTTCTCGAGCAGTACGAC. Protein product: CASSPLAVLEQYD.

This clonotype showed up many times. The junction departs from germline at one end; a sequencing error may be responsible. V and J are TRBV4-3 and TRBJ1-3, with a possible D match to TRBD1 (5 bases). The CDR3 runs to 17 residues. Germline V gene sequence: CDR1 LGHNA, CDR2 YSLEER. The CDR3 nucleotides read TGTGCCAGCAGCCAAGTTTTCCCCAGGGCTGGTGGAAACACCATATATTTT. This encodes CASSQVFPRAGGNTIYF.

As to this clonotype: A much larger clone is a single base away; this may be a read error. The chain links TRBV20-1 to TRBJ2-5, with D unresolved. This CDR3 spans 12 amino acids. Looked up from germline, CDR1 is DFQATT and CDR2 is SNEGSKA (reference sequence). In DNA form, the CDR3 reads TGCAGTGCTCCTGTAAAGCAAGAGGCCCAGTACTTC. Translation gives CSAPVKQEAQYF.

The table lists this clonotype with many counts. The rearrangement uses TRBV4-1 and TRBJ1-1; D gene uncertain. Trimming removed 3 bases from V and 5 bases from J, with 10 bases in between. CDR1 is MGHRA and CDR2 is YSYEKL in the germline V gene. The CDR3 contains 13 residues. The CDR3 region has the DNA TGCGCCAGCAGCCAGGGCAGAGGGACTGAAGCTTTCTTT. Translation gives CASSQGRGTEAFF.

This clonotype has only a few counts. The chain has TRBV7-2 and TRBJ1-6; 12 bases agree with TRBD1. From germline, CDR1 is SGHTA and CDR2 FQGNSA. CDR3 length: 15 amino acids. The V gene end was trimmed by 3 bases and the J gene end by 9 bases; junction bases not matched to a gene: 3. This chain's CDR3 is CASSLGQGASSPLHF. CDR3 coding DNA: TGTGCCAGCAGCTTGGGACAGGGGGCGAGTTCACCCCTCCACTTT.

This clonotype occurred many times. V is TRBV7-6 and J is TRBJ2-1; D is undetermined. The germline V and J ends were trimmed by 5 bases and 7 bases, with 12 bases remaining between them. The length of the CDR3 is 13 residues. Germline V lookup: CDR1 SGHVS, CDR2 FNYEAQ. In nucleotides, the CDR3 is TGTGCCAGCAGCGGGGTTGTAGGGAATGAGCAGTTCTTC. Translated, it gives CASSGVVGNEQFF.

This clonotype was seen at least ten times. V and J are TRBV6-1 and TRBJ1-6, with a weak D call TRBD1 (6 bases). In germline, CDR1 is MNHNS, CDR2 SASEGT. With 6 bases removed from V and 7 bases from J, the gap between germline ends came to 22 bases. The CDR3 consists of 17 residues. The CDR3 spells CASRVRLGTTQNSPLHF. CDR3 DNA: TGTGCCAGCAGAGTCCGTCTAGGGACAACTCAGAATTCACCCCTCCACTTT.

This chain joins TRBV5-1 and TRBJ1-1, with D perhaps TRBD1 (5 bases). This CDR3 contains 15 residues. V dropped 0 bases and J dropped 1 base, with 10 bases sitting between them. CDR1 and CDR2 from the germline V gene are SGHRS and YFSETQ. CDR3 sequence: CASSLEGLPNTEAFF. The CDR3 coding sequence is TGCGCCAGCAGCTTGGAGGGACTCCCGAACACTGAAGCTTTCTTT.

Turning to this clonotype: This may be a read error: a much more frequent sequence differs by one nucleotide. This chain's CDR3 is CTSSFRGEAFF. The CDR3 DNA reads TGTACCAGCAGTTTCCGTGGTGAAGCTTTCTTT. The chain employs TRBV28 and TRBJ1-1; D unclear. Germline lookup yields CDR1 MDHEN and CDR2 SYDVKM. This CDR3 contains 11 residues.

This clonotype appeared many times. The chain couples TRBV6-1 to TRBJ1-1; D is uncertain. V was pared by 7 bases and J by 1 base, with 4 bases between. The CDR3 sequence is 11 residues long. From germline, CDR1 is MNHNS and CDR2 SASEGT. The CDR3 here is CASTGNTEAFF. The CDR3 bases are TGTGCCAGCACGGGGAACACTGAAGCTTTCTTT.

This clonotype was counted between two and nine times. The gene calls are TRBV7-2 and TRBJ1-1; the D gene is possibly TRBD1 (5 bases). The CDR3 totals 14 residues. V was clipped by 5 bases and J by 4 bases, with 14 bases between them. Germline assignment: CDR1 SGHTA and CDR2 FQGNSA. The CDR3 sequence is CASSLSGGITEAFF. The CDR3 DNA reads TGTGCCAGCAGCCTAAGTGGGGGGATCACTGAAGCTTTCTTT.

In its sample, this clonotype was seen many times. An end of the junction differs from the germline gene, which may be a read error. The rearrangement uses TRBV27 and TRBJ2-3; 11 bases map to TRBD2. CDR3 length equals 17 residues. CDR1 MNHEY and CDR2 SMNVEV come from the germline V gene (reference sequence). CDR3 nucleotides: TGTGCCAGCCGTTTACGCTACTCTAGCGGGGGGTTCGATACGCAGTATTTT. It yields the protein CASRLRYSSGGFDTQYF.

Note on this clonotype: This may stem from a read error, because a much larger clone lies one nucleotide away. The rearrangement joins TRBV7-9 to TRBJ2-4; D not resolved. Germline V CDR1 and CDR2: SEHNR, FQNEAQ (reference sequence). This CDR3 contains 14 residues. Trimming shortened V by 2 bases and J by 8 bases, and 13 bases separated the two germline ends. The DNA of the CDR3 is TGTGCCAGCAGCTTAAGGGCCAGTGGGGACATTCAGTACTTC. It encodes CASSLRASGDIQYF.

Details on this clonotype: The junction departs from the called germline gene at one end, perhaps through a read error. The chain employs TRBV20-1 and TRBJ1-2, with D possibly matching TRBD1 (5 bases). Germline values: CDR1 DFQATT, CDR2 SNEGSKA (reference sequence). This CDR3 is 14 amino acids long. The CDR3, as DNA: TGCAGTGCTAGAGATCGAAAAGGGACCTATGGCCACACCTTC. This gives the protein CSARDRKGTYGHTF.

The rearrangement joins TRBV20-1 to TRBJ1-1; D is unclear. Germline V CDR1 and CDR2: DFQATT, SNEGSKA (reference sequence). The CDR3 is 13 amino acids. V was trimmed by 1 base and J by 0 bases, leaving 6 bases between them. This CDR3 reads CSARVTVNTEAFF. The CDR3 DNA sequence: TGCAGTGCTAGAGTCACAGTGAACACTGAAGCTTTCTTT.